This entry describes one T cell receptor beta chain. Its antigen is still unknown. No base quality values were provided; no much bigger clone lies one nucleotide off. The record originates from a study of T cell responses to AZD1222 COVID-19 vaccine (TCRdb year 2021). Regarding the research as a whole: AZD1222 recipients with second doses at about 4 weeks or about 12 weeks were pooled, because spike-specific TCR depth and breadth did not differ between schedules. A total of over 230 trial participants underwent TCR sequencing, of whom 207 had received two doses of AZD1222 and roughly 26 had received two doses of the MenACWY control vaccine. Trial participants were enrolled by age into subgroups of 18-55, 56-69 and 70-plus years, and around 150, 29 and 61 TCR-sequenced participants, respectively, were included in these subgroups. Study-level results and caveats: Vaccine-associated CD4 TCRs spanned the whole spike protein, with dominant responses in regions 160-218 and 743-854. A significant rise in spike-specific TCR breadth and depth was observed after two AZD1222 doses relative to day 0 and relative to MenACWY recipients. Most participants were white British and females outnumbered males, and the authors suggested that clonal diversity may have been underestimated. Nearly half of unique spike-specific TCRs reportedly recognized epitopes outside regions mutated in the B.1.351 and B.1.1.7 variants. In the small 56-69-year group, the increase in depth fell short of significance, most likely because of low power. Because no day 14 peak-response samples were available, the repertoires could be characterized only after the peak T cell response. Only a handful of AZD1222 recipients were SARS-CoV-2 seropositive at baseline, limiting conclusions about previously exposed vaccinees.

The CDR3 regions of human TCRbeta chains were subjected to immunosequencing. Concerning the study's data processing: TCRs in the repertoires were compared against a reference library of SARS-CoV-2-specific TCRs that had been generated with the MIRA antigen-specificity platform. Breadth was defined as the fraction of unique TCRs that were SARS-CoV-2-associated, and depth was defined as the fraction of total T cells that were SARS-CoV-2-associated. Using the MIRA data, each spike-specific TCR was assigned both to the spike region to which the TCR was reactive and to a CD4 or CD8 class. Log10-transformed breadth and depth values were compared by one-way ANOVA with Sidak's multiple comparisons tests. The table comes from immuneACCESS by way of TCRdb, which keeps in-frame sequences with V and J called. Part of the clones is missing from these tables; in studies checked, under half for an unresolved V gene and the rest for unknown reasons. The V and J calls and clone size are taken from that table; D and trimming were inferred from the DNA. This sample gives about 160,000 clones in total; 85% to 90% of them show up just once. Roughly 6.9% of the sample belongs to the ten largest clones.

The meaning of the sample's time point label: baseline before first vaccination. Vaccinee samples came from UK trials COV001 and COV002, including a single-blind randomized controlled phase 2/3 trial of AZD1222 (ChAdOx1 nCoV-19) in healthy adults. Trial participant PBMC samples were collected at day 0 and day 28 after the second dose for TCRbeta chain sequencing. Reading the germline V gene gives CDR1 MNHEY and CDR2 SVGAGI. The junction carries 9 bases between V and J, which are trimmed by 0 bases and 3 bases respectively. Its CDR3 holds 14 amino acids, cysteine through valine. Only CDR3 DNA is held: 42 bases, read in frame from base 1.

Sequenced here: peripheral blood, sampled on day 0 of AZD1222 vaccination. The sequence was collected from an adult in good health. The chain is assembled from TRBV6-5 and TRBJ2-7; tentative D gene TRBD2, with 6 bases matching. For the CDR3, the sequence is CASSYSGTGYEQYV. The nucleotide sequence reads as follows: TGTGCCAGCAGTTACTCCGGGACTGGCTACGAGCAGTACGTC.